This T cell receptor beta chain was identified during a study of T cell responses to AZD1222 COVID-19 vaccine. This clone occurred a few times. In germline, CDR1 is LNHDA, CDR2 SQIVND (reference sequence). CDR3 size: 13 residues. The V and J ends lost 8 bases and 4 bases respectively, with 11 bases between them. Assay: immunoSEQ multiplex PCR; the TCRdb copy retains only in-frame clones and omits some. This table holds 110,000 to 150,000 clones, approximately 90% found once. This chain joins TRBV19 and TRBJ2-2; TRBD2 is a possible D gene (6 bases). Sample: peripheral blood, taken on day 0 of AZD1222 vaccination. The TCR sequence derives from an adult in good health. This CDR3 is CASRGSTTGELFF. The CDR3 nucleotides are TGTGCCAGTCGGGGGAGTACCACCGGGGAGCTGTTTTTT. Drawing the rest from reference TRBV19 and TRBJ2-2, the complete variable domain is DGGITQSPKYLFRKEGQNVTLSCEQNLNHDAMYWYRQDPGQGLRLIYYSQIVNDFQKGDIAEGYSVSREKKESFPLTVTSAQKNPTAFYLCASRGSTTGELFFGEGSRLTVL.